This record covers a single TCR beta chain. Per the study methods: How many nucleated cells were present was estimated from reference gene primer amplification. Sequenced by immunoSEQ multiplex PCR; TCRdb stores in-frame clones only, minus some. V, J and clone size were drawn from that table, and D and trimming were deduced from the DNA. The table shows tens of thousands of clones, with 82% occurring only once. The germline V gene has CDR1 SQVTM and CDR2 ANQGSEA. This CDR3 is 11 amino acids long. V lost 3 bases and J 12 bases, leaving 11 bases between the germline ends. The data were obtained in a study of blood T cell repertoires in COVID-19. The overall study: The United States, Italy and Spain were the sources of the acute and convalescent COVID-19 samples. T cells, B-cell-depleted T cells, or PBMCs supplied cDNA or gDNA.

V usage is TRBV29-1 and J usage is TRBJ1-4, with D unresolved. The sample comprised peripheral blood. This TCR was sampled from a woman aged 55-69 years with acute or convalescent COVID-19. In DNA form, the CDR3 reads TGCAGCGTTGAGGAGAGGCGGGAACTGTTTTTT. This codes for CSVEERRELFF.